These T cell receptor beta chains were read from a single sample in a study of T-cell reconstitution after alpha-beta-depleted transplantation in children. In TCRdb, the PCR reads were re-called with MiXCR into one record per CDR3 protein. Found here are 230,000 or so distinct CDR3 sequences, around 8.9% of them singletons; the top ten hold approximately 5.4%. The input for sequencing was PBMCs from the stem cell graft donor, taken from the stem cell graft. These receptors all come from a human donor who donated a stem cell graft to a child with SCID. The CDR3 runs from the conserved cysteine through the conserved F or W. Fields, in order: clone size, V gene, D gene, J gene, CDR3 protein, CDR3 DNA. The D gene is left open where the match is weak. A row's size may be missing; if present it is once, few, many or a size class.

>many|TRBV9|.|TRBJ2-7
CASSPVADSDYEQYF
TGTGCCAGCAGCCCTGTGGCGGATTCCGACTACGAGCAGTACTTC
>.|TRBV12-3/TRBV12-4|.|TRBJ1-1
CASSTQPYTEAFF
TGTGCCAGCAGTACCCAGCCTTACACTGAAGCTTTCTTT
>many|TRBV5-1|TRBD1|TRBJ1-1
CASHGQANTEAFF
TGCGCCAGTCATGGACAGGCTAACACTGAAGCTTTCTTT
>many|TRBV5-1|TRBD2|TRBJ2-5
CASSLGTSGAEETQYF
TGCGCCAGCAGCTTGGGGACTAGCGGGGCGGAAGAGACCCAGTACTTC
>many|TRBV4-1|.|TRBJ1-2
CASSQVAGGKGYTF
TGCGCCAGCAGCCAAGTCGCGGGGGGAAAGGGCTACACCTTC
>many|TRBV6-5|.|TRBJ1-5
CASKGGRNQPQHF
TGTGCCAGCAAGGGGGGTAGGAATCAGCCCCAGCATTTT
>once|TRBV2|.|TRBJ1-5
CAFCPRASDINPNQPQHF
TGTGCCTTCTGTCCTAGAGCATCGGACATTAACCCTAATCAGCCCCAGCATTTT
>many|TRBV15|.|TRBJ1-1
CATSSHQVNTEAFF
TGTGCCACCAGCAGTCATCAGGTGAACACTGAAGCTTTCTTT
>many|TRBV5-6|.|TRBJ2-5
CASSLTVGETQYF
TGTGCCAGCAGCTTGACGGTGGGAGAGACCCAGTACTTC
>many|TRBV5-1|.|TRBJ2-7
CASSLDTYYEQYF
TGCGCCAGCAGCTTGGACACTTACTACGAGCAGTACTTC
>many|TRBV20-1|TRBD1|TRBJ1-1
CSASGTAETEAFF
TGCAGTGCGTCCGGGACAGCGGAGACTGAAGCTTTCTTT
>many|TRBV10-3|.|TRBJ2-3
CAISESLLELTGDTQYF
TGTGCCATCAGTGAGTCTCTGCTAGAACTAACAGGGGATACGCAGTATTTT
>.|TRBV12-3/TRBV12-4|.|TRBJ1-1
CASSYQATEAFF
TGTGCCAGCAGTTACCAGGCCACTGAAGCTTTCTTT
>many|TRBV20-1|TRBD2|TRBJ2-3
CSASFGLAVTDTQYF
TGCAGTGCTAGTTTTGGACTAGCGGTCACAGATACGCAGTATTTT
>.|TRBV20-1|.|TRBJ1-1
CSARMRSEAFF
TGCAGTGCTCGAATGAGGTCTGAAGCTTTCTTT
>many|TRBV5-1|.|TRBJ1-1
CASRGQRNTEAFF
TGCGCCAGCCGAGGACAGCGGAACACTGAAGCTTTCTTT
>many|TRBV7-2|TRBD1|TRBJ1-2
CASMPTGGYGYTF
TGTGCCAGCATGCCCACAGGGGGCTATGGCTACACCTTC
>many|TRBV25-1|.|TRBJ1-1
CASSEYGGMVVTEAFF
TGTGCCAGCAGTGAATACGGGGGAATGGTAGTCACTGAAGCTTTCTTT
>.|TRBV2|.|TRBJ1-1
CASSAEADTEAFF
TGTGCCAGCAGTGCTGAGGCCGACACTGAAGCTTTCTTT
>many|TRBV7-2|TRBD1|TRBJ2-7
CASSLDRGLTYEQYF
TGTGCCAGCAGCTTAGACAGGGGGCTGACCTACGAGCAGTACTTC
>few|TRBV2|.|TRBJ1-1
CASSYGTSWDTEAFF
TGTGCCAGCAGCTATGGGACCTCTTGGGACACTGAAGCTTTCTTT
>many|TRBV6-1|.|TRBJ2-6
CASRTAGANVLTF
TGTGCCAGCAGGACTGCTGGGGCCAACGTCCTGACTTTC
>many|TRBV7-9|.|TRBJ1-1
CASKTGPWNTEAFF
TGTGCCAGCAAGACGGGACCCTGGAACACTGAAGCTTTCTTT
>.|TRBV4-2|.|TRBJ2-5
CARGPGLRSCSQYF
TGTGCCAGGGGCCCCGGGCTCCGCTCCTGCAGCCAGTACTTC
>.|TRBV14|TRBD1|TRBJ2-2
CASSHPQGANTGELFF
TGTGCCAGCAGCCACCCACAGGGGGCGAACACCGGGGAGCTGTTTTTT
>many|TRBV5-1|.|TRBJ1-1
CASSFYGQAYTEAFF
TGCGCCAGCAGCTTTTACGGACAAGCTTACACTGAAGCTTTCTTT
>many|TRBV5-1|TRBD1|TRBJ1-2
CASSVGQGAEGYTF
TGCGCCAGCAGCGTTGGACAGGGGGCGGAAGGCTACACCTTC
>many|TRBV3-1|.|TRBJ2-7
CASSHLGASEQYF
TGTGCCAGCAGCCATCTGGGGGCCTCCGAGCAGTACTTC
>many|TRBV5-1|.|TRBJ1-1
CASSLAAGNWTFF
TGCGCCAGCAGCTTGGCGGCAGGGAATTGGACTTTCTTT
>many|TRBV11-3|.|TRBJ2-1
CASSFRQGRDNEQFF
TGTGCCAGCAGCTTCCGCCAGGGCCGGGACAATGAGCAGTTCTTC
>many|TRBV2|.|TRBJ2-1
CASSLLGAQYEQFF
TGTGCCAGCAGTCTGCTGGGGGCTCAGTATGAGCAGTTCTTC
>many|TRBV5-1|.|TRBJ1-1
CASRTTENTEAFF
TGCGCCAGCCGGACAACCGAGAACACTGAAGCTTTCTTT
>many|TRBV5-1|.|TRBJ2-3
CASSSRLGRTDTQYF
TGCGCCAGCAGCTCCAGGCTGGGACGCACAGATACGCAGTATTTT
>many|TRBV10-3|.|TRBJ1-1
CAISPRGNTEAFF
TGTGCCATCAGCCCCAGGGGGAACACTGAAGCTTTCTTT
>many|TRBV20-1|.|TRBJ2-3
CSATSPSTDTQYF
TGCAGTGCTACGAGCCCTAGCACAGATACGCAGTATTTT
>few|TRBV20-1|.|TRBJ1-6
CSARDRSYNSPLHF
TGCAGTGCTAGAGACAGGAGCTATAATTCACCCCTCCACTTT
>few|TRBV4-3|TRBD1|TRBJ1-1
CASSQDGTANTEAFF
TGCGCCAGCAGCCAAGACGGGACAGCGAACACTGAAGCTTTCTTT
>many|TRBV12-3/TRBV12-4|TRBD2|TRBJ2-2
CASSLRLAGVGELFF
TGTGCCAGCAGTTTGAGGCTAGCGGGTGTAGGGGAGCTGTTTTTT
>many|TRBV9|TRBD1|TRBJ1-6
CASSLDRVPYNSPLHF
TGTGCCAGCAGCCTGGACAGGGTTCCGTATAATTCACCCCTCCACTTT
>many|TRBV28|.|TRBJ2-3
CASSLSFVTTRTDTQYF
TGTGCCAGCAGTTTATCGTTCGTGACTACCCGCACAGATACGCAGTATTTT
>many|TRBV19|.|TRBJ1-3
CASSPSDTSGANTIYF
TGTGCCAGTAGTCCCTCAGACACCTCTGGGGCAAACACCATATATTTT
>few|TRBV18|.|TRBJ1-1
CASSPPEDTEAFF
TGTGCCAGCTCACCGCCTGAAGACACTGAAGCTTTCTTT
>.|TRBV20-1|.|TRBJ1-5
CSARASGFGPQHF
TGCAGTGCTAGAGCTTCGGGGTTTGGGCCCCAGCATTTT
>many|TRBV12-3/TRBV12-4|TRBD1|TRBJ2-7
CASSLGRGQGSYEQYF
TGTGCCAGCAGCCTGGGACGGGGACAGGGGAGCTACGAGCAGTACTTC
>many|TRBV4-1|.|TRBJ2-5
CASSAYYGAQETQYF
TGCGCCAGCAGCGCCTACTATGGGGCCCAAGAGACCCAGTACTTC
>many|TRBV7-2|TRBD1|TRBJ1-2
CASEPRTGPYGYTF
TGTGCCAGCGAACCAAGGACAGGACCTTATGGCTACACCTTC
>.|TRBV7-2|TRBD1|TRBJ1-2
CASSLEGAIYGYTF
TGTGCCAGCAGCTTAGAGGGGGCAATATATGGCTACACCTTC
>many|TRBV20-1|.|TRBJ1-1
CSARGGSSAFF
TGCAGTGCCCGAGGCGGCTCGTCAGCTTTCTTT
>many|TRBV12-3/TRBV12-4|TRBD1|TRBJ1-5
CASSLVPRGTGREPQHF
TGTGCCAGCAGTTTAGTCCCCCGGGGGACAGGTAGGGAGCCCCAGCATTTT
>many|TRBV7-9|.|TRBJ2-1
CASSRTVLGDEQFF
TGTGCCAGCAGCCGGACAGTCCTCGGGGATGAGCAGTTCTTC
>few|TRBV7-2|TRBD2|TRBJ2-1
CASSLFSLGGGLDEQFF
TGTGCCAGCAGCCTATTCTCCCTCGGGGGGGGCCTGGATGAGCAGTTCTTC
>many|TRBV12-3/TRBV12-4|.|TRBJ2-5
CASSSYREGQETQYF
TGTGCCAGCAGTTCCTACAGGGAAGGGCAAGAGACCCAGTACTTC
>many|TRBV7-9|.|TRBJ1-1
CASSSRTGDTEAFF
TGTGCCAGCAGCTCCCGGACCGGGGACACTGAAGCTTTCTTT